The present TCR beta chain was sequenced within a study of shared clonotypes between healthy human individuals. Looking at the study overall: Used for every donor were three CD4 naive, three CD4 memory, two CD8 naive and one CD8 memory plate. Study-level points and caveats: Sharing of clonotypes among donors was expected to vary with sequencing depth.

In the case of this clone: Its antigen is still unknown.

Every contributor of samples was a Caucasian grown-up residing in Nashville, Tennessee. Measured with immunoSEQ multiplex PCR; TCRdb has only the in-frame clones, and not every one. The sample records some 320,000 clones, roughly 84% being singletons. The CDR3 is 15 residues long. Germline lookup yields CDR1 WSHSY and CDR2 SAAADI. The V gene lost 2 bases and the J gene lost 7 bases, with 14 bases spanning the gap. The V and J genes are TRBV10-2 and TRBJ2-2, with D possibly being TRBD2 (5 bases). The TCR originated in a man younger than 35 in good health. The sample comprised memory CD8+ T cells sorted from blood. Subset: CD45RO+ cells pooled with CCR7-negative TemRA cells. The CDR3 reads CASSEAVAISGELFF. The CDR3 DNA reads TGCGCCAGCAGTGAGGCGGTAGCGATCAGCGGGGAGCTGTTTTTT.